Listed below are T cell receptor beta chains from one sample, sequenced in a study of cytomegalovirus exposure and HLA in healthy donors. Measured with immunoSEQ multiplex PCR; TCRdb has only the in-frame clones, and not every one. This sample has 250,000 to 350,000 clones, with roughly 90% found just once. Sequences were obtained from PBMCs. The receptors shown here come from a woman under 30 in good health and CMV-seronegative. CDR3s include the opening cysteine and the closing phenylalanine or tryptophan. The D gene is left open where the match is weak. The size entry is marked missing in some rows and otherwise reads once, few, many or a size class.

d_call j_call clone_size v_call cdr3_aa cdr3_nt
NA TRBJ2-3 NA TRBV7-9 CASSLRQTTDTQYF TGTGCCAGCAGCTTACGACAAACTACAGATACGCAGTATTTT
NA TRBJ1-2 NA TRBV7-3 CASSSNGQGLGYTF TGTGCCAGCAGCTCAAACGGCCAGGGCCTTGGCTACACCTTC
TRBD1 TRBJ2-5 once TRBV5-1 CASSWDREETQYF TGCGCCAGCAGCTGGGACAGAGAAGAGACCCAGTACTTC
TRBD2 TRBJ2-3 NA TRBV7-2 CASSLLGRGATDTQYF TGTGCCAGCAGCTTATTGGGGCGGGGGGCCACAGATACGCAGTATTTT
TRBD1 TRBJ1-4 NA TRBV9 CASSGWTGGVEKLFF TGTGCCAGCAGCGGTTGGACAGGGGGAGTAGAAAAACTGTTTTTT
NA TRBJ2-1 few TRBV5-6 CASSLTGTYNEQFF TGTGCCAGCAGCTTGACGGGGACCTACAATGAGCAGTTCTTC
TRBD1 TRBJ2-7 NA TRBV27 CASSPGQTLPRYF TGTGCCAGCAGTCCGGGACAGACCCTCCCGCGGTACTTC
TRBD1 TRBJ2-7 NA TRBV6-5 CASSKGQHYEQSF TGTGCCAGCAGTAAGGGACAGCACTACGAGCAGTCCTTC
NA TRBJ2-1 once TRBV18 CASSPLRGSSYNEQFF TGTGCCAGCTCACCCCTTAGGGGATCTTCCTACAATGAGCAGTTCTTC
NA TRBJ1-6 NA TRBV5-1 CASSLTTGNSPLHF TGCGCCAGCAGCTTGACGACCGGGAATTCACCCCTCCACTTT
TRBD1 TRBJ2-5 NA TRBV5-1 CASRLGTGEGTQYF TGCGCCAGCAGACTTGGGACAGGGGAAGGGACCCAGTACTTC
NA TRBJ1-4 NA TRBV29-1 CSVSERATNEKLFF TGCAGCGTGTCGGAGCGTGCAACTAATGAAAAACTGTTTTTT
TRBD1 TRBJ2-7 few TRBV5-5 CASSLSFRQGSSYEQYF TGTGCCAGCAGCTTGTCGTTTCGACAGGGTTCTTCCTACGAGCAGTACTTC
NA TRBJ1-1 NA TRBV27 CASSSNTEAFF TGTGCCAGCAGCTCGAACACTGAAGCTTTCTTT
NA TRBJ2-2 NA TRBV2 CASSLSDTDTGELFF TGTGCCAGCAGCCTGTCGGACACCGACACCGGGGAGCTGTTTTTT
NA TRBJ1-6 NA TRBV6-6 CASSSGFGISPLHF TGTGCCAGCAGCTCAGGGTTCGGAATTTCACCCCTCCACTTT
TRBD1 TRBJ1-5 NA TRBV27 CASSPLWVRGRFQPQHF TGTGCCAGCAGTCCATTATGGGTGAGGGGGCGCTTTCAGCCCCAGCATTTT
NA TRBJ1-1 once TRBV5-4 CASSLTGVGTEAFF TGTGCCAGCAGCTTAACAGGAGTCGGGACTGAAGCTTTCTTT
NA TRBJ1-2 NA TRBV19 CASSISQINPYGYTF TGTGCCAGTAGTATATCGCAGATTAACCCCTATGGCTACACCTTC
NA TRBJ1-2 NA TRBV21-1 CARNTEQKSNYGYTF TGTGCCAGGAATACCGAACAGAAATCTAACTATGGCTACACCTTC
NA TRBJ2-1 NA TRBV7-6 CASSLEQGNEQFF TGTGCCAGCAGCTTAGAACAGGGAAATGAGCAGTTCTTC
NA TRBJ1-2 NA TRBV5-6 CASSLGTDYGYTF TGTGCCAGCAGCTTGGGCACGGACTATGGCTACACCTTC
NA TRBJ1-1 NA TRBV7-2 CASSPRAVRGWGAFF TGTGCCAGCAGCCCCCGGGCGGTCAGGGGATGGGGGGCTTTCTTT
TRBD2 TRBJ2-2 NA TRBV9 CASSETAGGPGELFF TGTGCCAGCAGCGAAACGGCGGGGGGGCCCGGGGAGCTGTTTTTT
NA TRBJ1-5 NA TRBV6-6 CASSPPQTETNQPQHF TGTGCCAGCAGCCCACCCCAGACAGAGACCAATCAGCCCCAGCATTTT
TRBD1 TRBJ1-6 NA TRBV12-5 CASGIGQGNSPLHF TGTGCTAGTGGTATAGGACAGGGTAATTCACCCCTCCACTTT
NA TRBJ2-2 NA TRBV6-5 CASSYSITGELFF TGTGCCAGCAGTTACTCAATAACCGGGGAGCTGTTTTTT
TRBD2 TRBJ2-4 NA TRBV9 CASSVGSGGATDF TGTGCCAGCAGCGTAGGTAGCGGGGGGGCTACGGACTTC
TRBD2 TRBJ2-3 NA TRBV9 CASSVEGLAGGDTQYF TGTGCCAGCAGCGTGGAAGGACTAGCGGGGGGGGATACGCAGTATTTT